A selection of T cell receptor beta chains follows, all from one sample in a study of blood T cell repertoires in COVID-19. Clones were read by immunoSEQ multiplex PCR, and TCRdb kept only the in-frame ones, dropping some. The sample holds roughly 30,000 clones, 80% to 95% seen once. Input material: peripheral blood. These receptor sequences come from a man aged 60 to 75 with acute or convalescent COVID-19. Each CDR3 is given with its conserved first and last residue. The D gene is left open where the match is weak. The size of a clone is reported for some rows only, either as once, few or many, or as a class for expanded clones.

abundance,d_gene,j_gene,v_gene,CDR3aa,CDR3nt
-,TRBD2,TRBJ2-3,TRBV5-4,CASSLETGRASDTQYF,TGTGCCAGCAGCTTGGAAACCGGGAGGGCCTCGGATACGCAGTATTTT
-,TRBD1,TRBJ1-5,TRBV6-6,CASTKGAREPQHF,TGTGCCAGCACAAAGGGGGCGCGGGAGCCCCAGCATTTT
-,-,TRBJ2-1,TRBV5-1,CASSSSGTRNNEQFF,TGCGCCAGCAGCTCCTCAGGGACTCGCAACAATGAGCAGTTCTTC
-,TRBD2,TRBJ2-2,TRBV7-9,CASSRGSRHTGELFF,TGTGCCAGCTCGCGGGGGTCAAGACACACCGGGGAGCTGTTTTTT
-,-,TRBJ2-1,TRBV2,CASSEARPSYNEQFF,TGTGCCAGCAGTGAAGCGCGGCCCTCCTACAATGAGCAGTTCTTC
-,TRBD1,TRBJ2-7,TRBV5-1,CASSLMADRGIVYEQYF,TGCGCCAGCAGCTTGATGGCCGACAGGGGAATAGTCTACGAGCAGTACTTC
-,-,TRBJ1-2,TRBV29-1,CSVDNGRNYGYTF,TGCAGCGTTGATAACGGGAGGAACTATGGCTACACCTTC
-,-,TRBJ2-1,TRBV12-3/TRBV12-4,CASSDRRNEQFF,TGTGCCAGCAGCGACAGAAGAAATGAGCAGTTCTTC
-,-,TRBJ2-7,TRBV12-3/TRBV12-4,CASSLAGWDEQYF,TGTGCCAGCAGTTTGGCAGGGTGGGACGAGCAGTACTTC
-,TRBD1,TRBJ1-5,TRBV6-6,CASRRTGPQHF,TGTGCCAGCAGGAGGACAGGGCCCCAGCATTTT
-,-,TRBJ1-1,TRBV25-1,CASSESLTDEAFF,TGTGCCAGCAGTGAATCGCTTACAGATGAAGCTTTCTTT
-,TRBD1,TRBJ1-2,TRBV30,CAWSLWTGDHTF,TGTGCCTGGAGCCTGTGGACAGGGGATCACACCTTC
-,TRBD2,TRBJ2-1,TRBV7-9,CASSFPSGSSYNEQFF,TGTGCCAGCAGCTTTCCTAGCGGGAGCTCCTACAATGAGCAGTTCTTC
-,-,TRBJ2-7,TRBV5-5,CASSLQGLSYEQYF,TGTGCCAGCAGCTTGCAGGGCCTCTCCTACGAGCAGTACTTC
few,TRBD2,TRBJ2-2,TRBV9,CASSPTSGDFTGELFF,TGTGCCAGCAGCCCCACTAGCGGCGACTTCACCGGGGAGCTGTTTTTT
-,-,TRBJ1-5,TRBV24-1,CATRGTEGPQHF,TGTGCCACAAGGGGGACCGAGGGGCCCCAGCATTTT
-,-,TRBJ2-5,TRBV9,CASSVGGQDHETQYF,TGTGCCAGCAGCGTAGGAGGGCAGGACCACGAGACCCAGTACTTC
-,TRBD2,TRBJ2-1,TRBV12-5,CASGSGLAAPYNEQFF,TGTGCTAGTGGCTCGGGACTAGCGGCCCCCTACAATGAGCAGTTCTTC
once,-,TRBJ2-1,TRBV5-1,CASSLAARNEQFF,TGCGCCAGCAGCTTGGCCGCTAGAAATGAGCAGTTCTTC
once,-,TRBJ2-1,TRBV6-2/TRBV6-3,CASSYFLDEQFF,TGTGCCAGCAGTTACTTTCTAGATGAGCAGTTCTTC
-,TRBD1,TRBJ2-3,TRBV7-8,CASSSPGQSTDTQYF,TGTGCCAGCAGCTCGCCGGGACAGAGCACAGATACGCAGTATTTT
-,TRBD1,TRBJ1-3,TRBV7-2,CASMSRQGGNTIYF,TGTGCCAGTATGTCGAGACAGGGAGGAAACACCATATATTTT
-,-,TRBJ1-1,TRBV20-1,CSASFSVLWTEAFF,TGCAGTGCTAGTTTTTCGGTCCTTTGGACTGAAGCTTTCTTT
-,-,TRBJ2-3,TRBV3-1/TRBV3-2,CASSQGTGSLRYF,TGTGCCAGCAGCCAAGGAACCGGGAGCCTTAGGTATTTT
-,TRBD2,TRBJ2-5,TRBV29-1,CSVESGLAGMGTQYF,TGCAGCGTTGAAAGTGGACTAGCGGGCATGGGGACCCAGTACTTC
-,-,TRBJ1-2,TRBV3-1/TRBV3-2,CASSLQGFYGYTF,TGTGCCAGCAGCCTACAGGGTTTCTATGGCTACACCTTC
-,TRBD1,TRBJ2-5,TRBV28,CASSLWGRGKETQYF,TGTGCCAGCAGTTTATGGGGCAGGGGGAAAGAGACCCAGTACTTC
-,-,TRBJ1-5,TRBV6-2/TRBV6-3,CASSYTGGNQPQHF,TGTGCCAGCAGTTACACCGGAGGGAATCAGCCCCAGCATTTT
-,-,TRBJ2-7,TRBV6-5,CASSYRSASYEQYF,TGTGCCAGCAGTTACCGCAGCGCTTCCTACGAGCAGTACTTC
-,TRBD1,TRBJ1-5,TRBV23-1,CASSQSRRQGLGQPQHF,TGCGCCAGCAGTCAATCTAGAAGACAGGGGTTGGGTCAGCCCCAGCATTTT